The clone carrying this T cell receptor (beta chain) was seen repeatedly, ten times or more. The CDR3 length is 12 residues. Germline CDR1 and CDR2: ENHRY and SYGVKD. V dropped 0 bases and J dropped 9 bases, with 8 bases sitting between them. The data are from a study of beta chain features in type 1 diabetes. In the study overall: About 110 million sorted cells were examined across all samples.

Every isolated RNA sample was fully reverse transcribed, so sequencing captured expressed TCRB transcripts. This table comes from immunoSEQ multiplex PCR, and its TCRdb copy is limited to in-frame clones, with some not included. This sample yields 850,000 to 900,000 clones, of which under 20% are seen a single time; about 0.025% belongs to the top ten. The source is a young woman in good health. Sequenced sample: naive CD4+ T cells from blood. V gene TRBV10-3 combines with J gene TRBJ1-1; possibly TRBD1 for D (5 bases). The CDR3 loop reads CAISESGQQAFF. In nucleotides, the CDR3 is TGTGCCATCAGTGAGTCTGGACAACAAGCTTTCTTT.